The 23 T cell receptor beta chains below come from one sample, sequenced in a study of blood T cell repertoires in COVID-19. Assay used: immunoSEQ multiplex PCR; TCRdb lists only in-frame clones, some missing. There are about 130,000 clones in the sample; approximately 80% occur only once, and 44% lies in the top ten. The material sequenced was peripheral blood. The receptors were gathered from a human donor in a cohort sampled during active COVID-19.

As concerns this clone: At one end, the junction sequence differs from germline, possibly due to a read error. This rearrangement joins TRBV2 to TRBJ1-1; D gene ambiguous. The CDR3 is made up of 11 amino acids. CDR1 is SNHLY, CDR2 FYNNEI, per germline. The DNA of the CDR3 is TGTGCCAGCAGGACCCGAGGCCCGTTGATCTTT. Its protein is CASRTRGPLIF.

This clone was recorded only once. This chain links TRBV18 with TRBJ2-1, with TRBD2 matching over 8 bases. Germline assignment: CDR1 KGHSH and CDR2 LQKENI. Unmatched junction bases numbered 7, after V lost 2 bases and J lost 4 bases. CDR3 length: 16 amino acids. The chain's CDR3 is CASSPNPGGPYNEQFF. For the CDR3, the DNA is TGTGCCAGCTCACCAAATCCGGGGGGGCCGTACAATGAGCAGTTCTTC. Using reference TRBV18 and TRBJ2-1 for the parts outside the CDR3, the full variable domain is NAGVMQNPRHLVRRRGQEARLRCSPMKGHSHVYWYRQLPEEGLKFMVYLQKENIIDESGMPKERFSAEFPKEGPSILRIQQVVRGDSAAYFCASSPNPGGPYNEQFFGPGTRLTVL.

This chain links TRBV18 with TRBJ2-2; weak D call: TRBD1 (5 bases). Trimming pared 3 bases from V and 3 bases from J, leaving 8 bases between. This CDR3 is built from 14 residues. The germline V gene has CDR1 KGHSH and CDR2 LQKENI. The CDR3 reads CASSPLQDTGELFF. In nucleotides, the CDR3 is TGTGCCAGCTCACCCCTACAGGACACCGGGGAGCTGTTTTTT.

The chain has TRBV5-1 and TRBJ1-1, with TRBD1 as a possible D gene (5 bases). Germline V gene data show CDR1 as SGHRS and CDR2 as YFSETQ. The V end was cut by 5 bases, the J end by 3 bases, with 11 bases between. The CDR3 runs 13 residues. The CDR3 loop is CASRRDWDTEAFF. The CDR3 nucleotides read TGCGCCAGCAGACGGGACTGGGACACTGAAGCTTTCTTT.

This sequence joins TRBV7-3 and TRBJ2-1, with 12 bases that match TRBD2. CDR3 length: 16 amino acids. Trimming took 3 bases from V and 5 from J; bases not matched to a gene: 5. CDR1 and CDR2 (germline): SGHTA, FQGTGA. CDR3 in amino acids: CASSFLGLAGNNEQFF. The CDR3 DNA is TGTGCCAGCAGCTTTCTTGGACTAGCGGGAAACAATGAGCAGTTCTTC. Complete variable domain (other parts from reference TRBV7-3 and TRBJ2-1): GAGVSQTPSNKVTEKGKYVELRCDPISGHTALYWYRQSLGQGPEFLIYFQGTGAADDSGLPNDRFFAVRPEGSVSTLKIQRTERGDSAVYLCASSFLGLAGNNEQFFGPGTRLTVL.

The CDR3 sequence is CASSYRGGGYTF. The CDR3 nucleotides read TGTGCCAGCAGTTATCGCGGTGGTGGCTACACCTTC. The chain uses TRBV6-2 or TRBV6-3 and TRBJ1-2; no clear D gene. Germline CDR1 MNHEY, CDR2 SVGEGT. V shed 3 bases and J shed 7 bases, with 9 bases lying between them. CDR3 length: 12 amino acids.

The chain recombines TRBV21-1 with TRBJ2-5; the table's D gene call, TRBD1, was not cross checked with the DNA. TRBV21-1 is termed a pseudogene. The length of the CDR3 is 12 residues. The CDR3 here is CASSKQGETQYF. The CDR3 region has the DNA TGTGCCAGCAGCAAACAGGGAGAGACCCAGTACTTC.

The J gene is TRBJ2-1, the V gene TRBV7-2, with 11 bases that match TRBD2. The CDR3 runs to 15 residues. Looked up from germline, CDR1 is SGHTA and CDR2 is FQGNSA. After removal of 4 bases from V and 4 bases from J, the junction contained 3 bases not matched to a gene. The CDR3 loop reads CASSSGLAGYNEQFF. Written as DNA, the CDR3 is TGTGCCAGCAGCTCCGGACTAGCGGGTTACAATGAGCAGTTCTTC.

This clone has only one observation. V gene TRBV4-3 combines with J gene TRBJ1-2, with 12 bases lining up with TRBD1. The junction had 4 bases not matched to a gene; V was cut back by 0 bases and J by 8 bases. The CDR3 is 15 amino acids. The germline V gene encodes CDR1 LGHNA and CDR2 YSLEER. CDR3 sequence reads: CASSQERDRGLGYTF. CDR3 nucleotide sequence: TGCGCCAGCAGCCAAGAGCGGGACAGGGGGCTCGGCTACACCTTC.

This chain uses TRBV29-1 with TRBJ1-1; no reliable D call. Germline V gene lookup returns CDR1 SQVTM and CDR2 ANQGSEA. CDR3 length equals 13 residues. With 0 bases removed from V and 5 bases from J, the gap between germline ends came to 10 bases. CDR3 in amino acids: CSVEEEGGTEAFF. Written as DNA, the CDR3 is TGCAGCGTTGAAGAGGAGGGTGGGACTGAAGCTTTCTTT. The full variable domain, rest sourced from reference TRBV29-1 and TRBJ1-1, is SAVISQKPSRDICQRGTSLTIQCQVDSQVTMMFWYRQQPGQSLTLIATANQGSEATYESGFVIDKFPISRPNLTFSTLTVSNMSPEDSSIYLCSVEEEGGTEAFFGQGTRLTVV.

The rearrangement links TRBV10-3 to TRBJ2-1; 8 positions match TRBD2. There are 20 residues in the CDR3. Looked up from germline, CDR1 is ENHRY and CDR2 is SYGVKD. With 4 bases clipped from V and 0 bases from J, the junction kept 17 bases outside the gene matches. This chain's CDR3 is CAISGLAGVTELSSYNEQFF. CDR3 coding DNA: TGTGCCATCAGTGGGCTAGCGGGCGTTACAGAACTCAGCTCCTACAATGAGCAGTTCTTC.

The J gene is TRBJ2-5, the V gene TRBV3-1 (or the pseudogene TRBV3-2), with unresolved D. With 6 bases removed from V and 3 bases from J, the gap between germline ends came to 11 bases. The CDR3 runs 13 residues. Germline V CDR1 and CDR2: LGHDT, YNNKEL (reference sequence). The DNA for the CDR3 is TGTGCCAGCAGGGTGGCAGGCAAAGAGACCCAGTACTTC. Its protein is CASRVAGKETQYF.

CDR3 residues: CASSSRDRDSGNTIYF. The CDR3 DNA sequence: TGTGCCAGCAGCTCCCGGGACAGAGACTCTGGAAACACCATATATTTT. The chain links TRBV5-6 to TRBJ1-3; 7 bases fit TRBD1. The V gene's germline CDR1 is SGHDT and CDR2 YYEEEE. The V and J ends lost 3 bases and 0 bases, in that order; junction bases with no gene match: 6. CDR3 length: 16 residues.

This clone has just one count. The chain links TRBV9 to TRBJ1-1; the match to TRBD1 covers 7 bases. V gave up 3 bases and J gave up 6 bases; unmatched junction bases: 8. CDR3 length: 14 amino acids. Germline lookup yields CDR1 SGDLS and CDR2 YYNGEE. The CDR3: CASSAGQVGSEAFF. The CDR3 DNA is TGTGCCAGCAGCGCCGGACAGGTTGGTTCTGAAGCTTTCTTT.

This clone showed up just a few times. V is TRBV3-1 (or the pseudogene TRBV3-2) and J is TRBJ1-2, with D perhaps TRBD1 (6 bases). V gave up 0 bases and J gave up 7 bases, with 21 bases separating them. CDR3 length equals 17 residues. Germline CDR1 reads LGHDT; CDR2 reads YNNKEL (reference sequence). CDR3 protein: CASSQEEGDLLSCGYTF. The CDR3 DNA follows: TGTGCCAGCAGCCAAGAAGAGGGGGACCTACTCTCCTGTGGCTACACCTTC.

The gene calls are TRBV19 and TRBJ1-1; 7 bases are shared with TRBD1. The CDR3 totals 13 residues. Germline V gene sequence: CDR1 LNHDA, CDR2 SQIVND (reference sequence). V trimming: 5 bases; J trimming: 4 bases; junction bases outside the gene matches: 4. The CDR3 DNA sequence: TGTGCCAGTAGTCCGAACAGGGGCACTGAAGCTTTCTTT. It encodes CASSPNRGTEAFF.

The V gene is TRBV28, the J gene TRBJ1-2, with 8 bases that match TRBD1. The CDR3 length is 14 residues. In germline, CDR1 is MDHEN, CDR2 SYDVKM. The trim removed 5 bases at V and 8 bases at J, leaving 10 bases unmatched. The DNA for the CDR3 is TGTGCCAGCAGTACTCCGGACAGGGTATGGGGCTACACCTTC. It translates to CASSTPDRVWGYTF.

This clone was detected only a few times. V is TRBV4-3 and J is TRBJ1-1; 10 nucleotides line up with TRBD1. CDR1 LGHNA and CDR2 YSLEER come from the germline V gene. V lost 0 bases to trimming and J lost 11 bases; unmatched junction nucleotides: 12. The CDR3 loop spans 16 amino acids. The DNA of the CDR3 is TGCGCCAGCAGCCAAGATTTGGGGGACAGGGGTGTCTTTGCTTTCTTT. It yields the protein CASSQDLGDRGVFAFF.

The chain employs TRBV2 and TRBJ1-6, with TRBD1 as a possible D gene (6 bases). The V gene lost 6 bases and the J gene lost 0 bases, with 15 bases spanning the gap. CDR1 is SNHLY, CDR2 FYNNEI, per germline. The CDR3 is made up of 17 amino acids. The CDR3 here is CASSRQARSSYNSPLHF. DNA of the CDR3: TGTGCCAGCAGCCGACAGGCCAGGAGCTCCTATAATTCACCCCTCCACTTT.

CDR3 sequence (DNA): TGTGCCAGCAGCCCCGGACAGGGGCCGTACACTGAAGCTTTCTTT. Amino acids: CASSPGQGPYTEAFF. The chain combines TRBV6-2 or TRBV6-3 with TRBJ1-1; 9 nucleotides align to TRBD1. J lost 3 bases, V lost 6 bases, and 8 bases had no gene match. Germline-derived CDR1 and CDR2 are MNHEY and SVGEGT. The CDR3 has 15 residues.

The CDR3, as DNA: TGTGCCAGCAGCCCGGGACAGGGGGGACCCTACGAGCAGTACGTC. This encodes CASSPGQGGPYEQYV. The chain couples TRBV5-5 to TRBJ2-7; 11 bases fit TRBD1. This CDR3 is built from 15 residues. The germline V gene encodes CDR1 SGHKS and CDR2 YYEKEE (reference sequence). With 4 bases clipped from V and 2 bases from J, the junction kept 5 bases outside the gene matches.

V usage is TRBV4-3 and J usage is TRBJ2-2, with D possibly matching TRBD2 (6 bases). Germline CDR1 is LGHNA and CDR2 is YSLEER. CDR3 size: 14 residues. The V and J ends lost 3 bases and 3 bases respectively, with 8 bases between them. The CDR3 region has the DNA TGCGCCAGCAGCCAGGGACTTTACACCGGGGAGCTGTTTTTT. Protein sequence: CASSQGLYTGELFF.

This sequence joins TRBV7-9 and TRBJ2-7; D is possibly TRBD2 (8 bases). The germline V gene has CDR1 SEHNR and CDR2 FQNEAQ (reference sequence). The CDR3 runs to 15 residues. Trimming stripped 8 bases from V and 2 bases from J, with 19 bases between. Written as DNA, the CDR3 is TGTGCCAGCTCCCAGGGGGGCGGGAGGACCTACGAGCAGTACGTC. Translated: CASSQGGGRTYEQYV.